This T cell receptor beta chain was identified during a study of neurological immune-mediated disorders. Notes on this clonotype: Its antigen remains unidentified. A clone one base away is much larger, so this may be a read error.

Study-wide points: Phylogenetically, 18 of 34 multiple sclerosis patients' repertoires fell into one related-CDR3 cluster, a possible signature. No expanded-clone CDR3 amino acid sequence recurred across subjects, suggesting private TCR-beta repertoires.

It was by 5'RACE with 10-nucleotide random UMIs that the cDNA was made. The authors obtained over 170 million TCR-beta sequences from 15-18 subjects per sequencing run. TCRdb recomputed calls from the 5' RACE reads with MiXCR, one row per CDR3 protein. Among fewer than 60,000 distinct CDR3 sequences listed, 3.8% were seen once. Sequenced: PBMCs. The TCR comes from a man aged 55-75 years with multiple sclerosis.

As DNA, the CDR3 is TGCAGTGCTAGCAGGGGACAGGGTCCTAATCAGCACCAGCATTTT. Its protein product is CSASRGQGPNQHQHF. V gene TRBV20-1 combines with J gene TRBJ1-5; 9 bases match TRBD1. This CDR3 has 15 residues. The germline CDR1 and CDR2 sequences are DFQATT and SNEGSKA (reference sequence).